The clone carrying this T cell receptor (beta chain) has a handful of counts. No antigen is known for it. This specimen belongs to a study of T cells in Graves' hyperthyroidism and ophthalmopathy. V shed 2 bases and J shed 0 bases, with 9 bases lying between them. CDR3 length: 14 residues. Germline V gene sequence: CDR1 SGDLS, CDR2 YYNGEE. Patients were excluded because of uncontrolled infection, other autoimmune disease, pregnancy or lactation. The PBMCs studied were ones that came from 10 ml fresh peripheral blood. Study-wide findings and caveats: Model output signaled ophthalmopathy a median approximately 6.2 months ahead of onset. Blood also held most thyroid clonotypes expanded beyond 0.001.

Amplification of TCR beta CDR3 regions used RNA as the template. The TCR CDR3 was amplified in a first-round RT-PCR using the HTBI primer set. TCRdb reprocessed the multiplex PCR reads with MiXCR, giving one entry per CDR3 protein. Of around 560,000 distinct CDR3 sequences in the sample, around 17% were seen once. The rearrangement uses TRBV9 and TRBJ2-7; D call uncertain. The sequence came from a woman aged 18-29 years with Graves' hyperthyroidism. The sample comprised blood. The CDR3 nucleotides are TGTGCCAGCAGCGTTAGGACGGGCTCCTACGAGCAGTACTTC. The encoded protein is CASSVRTGSYEQYF.